These T cell receptor beta chains were read from a single sample in a study of CD8 T cells in ankylosing spondylitis. TCRdb reprocessed the 5' RACE reads with MiXCR, giving one entry per CDR3 protein. The data contain under 450,000 distinct CDR3 sequences, 20% of them seen just once; the ten biggest clones take up roughly 13%. The sample was blood, either unsorted or a sorted T cell fraction (not recorded which). The receptors were sampled from a male donor with ankylosing spondylitis or in good health (not recorded which). CDR3s include the opening cysteine and the closing phenylalanine or tryptophan. Each record gives: CDR3 DNA, CDR3 protein, V gene, D gene, clone size, J gene. A D gene is named only where the DNA matches it firmly. The size field is filled for only some rows; it gives once, few, many or a size class.

cdr3_nt: TGTGCCAGCAGTTCAGGGGGGCACGAGCAGTACTTC
cdr3_aa: CASSSGGHEQYF
v_call: TRBV12-3/TRBV12-4
d_call: -
clone_size: few
j_call: TRBJ2-7

cdr3_nt: TGCGCCAGCAGCACCCGACAGGGCAGCACAGATACGCAGTATTTT
cdr3_aa: CASSTRQGSTDTQYF
v_call: TRBV4-1
d_call: TRBD1
clone_size: -
j_call: TRBJ2-3

cdr3_nt: TGTGCCAGCAGCGGGGACTATGGCTACACCTTC
cdr3_aa: CASSGDYGYTF
v_call: TRBV7-9
d_call: -
clone_size: -
j_call: TRBJ1-2

cdr3_nt: TGCGCCAGCAGCCCTCCCCTATTCGGACAGCCCTCCTACGAGCAGTACTTC
cdr3_aa: CASSPPLFGQPSYEQYF
v_call: TRBV4-1
d_call: -
clone_size: -
j_call: TRBJ2-7

cdr3_nt: TGCAGTGCTAGAGGGAAGGAGCGCCAAGAGACCCAGTACTTC
cdr3_aa: CSARGKERQETQYF
v_call: TRBV20-1
d_call: -
clone_size: -
j_call: TRBJ2-5

cdr3_nt: TGTGCCAGCAGCTTAGTCGGGTCGGGGGAGCAGTACTTC
cdr3_aa: CASSLVGSGEQYF
v_call: TRBV7-6
d_call: -
clone_size: few
j_call: TRBJ2-7

cdr3_nt: TGTGCCAGCAGCTTCCACCGGGACGGGAGCTCCTACGAGCAGTACTTC
cdr3_aa: CASSFHRDGSSYEQYF
v_call: TRBV7-9
d_call: -
clone_size: -
j_call: TRBJ2-7

cdr3_nt: TGCGCCAGCAGCTTTGAATCCCCTCTCCCCGGGTTCTTC
cdr3_aa: CASSFESPLPGFF
v_call: TRBV5-1
d_call: -
clone_size: -
j_call: TRBJ2-1

cdr3_nt: TGCGCCAGCAGCTTGGCTGCGGGGGGGGACCTTAATACGCAGTATTTT
cdr3_aa: CASSLAAGGDLNTQYF
v_call: TRBV5-1
d_call: TRBD2
clone_size: -
j_call: TRBJ2-3

cdr3_nt: TGTGCCAGCAGTTACTTGCACCCTTACGAGCAGTACTTC
cdr3_aa: CASSYLHPYEQYF
v_call: TRBV6-2/TRBV6-3
d_call: -
clone_size: -
j_call: TRBJ2-7

cdr3_nt: TGCAGTGCTAGAGATGGGGCTAGCGGGACTCCGGGGCAAGAGACCCAGTACTTC
cdr3_aa: CSARDGASGTPGQETQYF
v_call: TRBV20-1
d_call: TRBD2
clone_size: many
j_call: TRBJ2-5

cdr3_nt: TGCAGTGCTAGAGATTCACCTACTTCTGGAAACACCATATATTTT
cdr3_aa: CSARDSPTSGNTIYF
v_call: TRBV20-1
d_call: -
clone_size: -
j_call: TRBJ1-3

cdr3_nt: TGTGCCAGCAGCGCGGGACTAGCGGGGGGCCAGTATGAGCAGTTCTTC
cdr3_aa: CASSAGLAGGQYEQFF
v_call: TRBV7-7
d_call: TRBD2
clone_size: -
j_call: TRBJ2-1

cdr3_nt: TGTGCCAGCAGCTCGGGACACCTATACTACGAGCAGTACTTC
cdr3_aa: CASSSGHLYYEQYF
v_call: TRBV7-9
d_call: -
clone_size: few
j_call: TRBJ2-7

cdr3_nt: TGTGCCAGCAGCTTACTGGGGCCGATGAACACTGAAGCTTTCTTT
cdr3_aa: CASSLLGPMNTEAFF
v_call: TRBV7-2
d_call: -
clone_size: -
j_call: TRBJ1-1

cdr3_nt: TGTGCCAGCAGCTTAGCGCTTAGCGGGGGATCTGTCGGGGAGCTGTTTTTT
cdr3_aa: CASSLALSGGSVGELFF
v_call: TRBV7-6
d_call: TRBD2
clone_size: many
j_call: TRBJ2-2

cdr3_nt: TGTGCCAGCAGCTTTGGGGGTGACATCTCCTACGAGCAGTACTTC
cdr3_aa: CASSFGGDISYEQYF
v_call: TRBV11-2
d_call: -
clone_size: few
j_call: TRBJ2-7

cdr3_nt: TGTGCCAGCAGCCACCTACTAGCGGGGGGGGCCCATGAGCAGTTCTTC
cdr3_aa: CASSHLLAGGAHEQFF
v_call: TRBV3-1
d_call: TRBD2
clone_size: few
j_call: TRBJ2-1

cdr3_nt: TGCGCCAGCCGGCCCCGCGGCCAGACCTACGAGCAGTACTTC
cdr3_aa: CASRPRGQTYEQYF
v_call: TRBV10-1
d_call: -
clone_size: -
j_call: TRBJ2-7

cdr3_nt: TGTGCCAGCAGCCCTGTCGGGGGTGGCTATGAGCAGTTCTTC
cdr3_aa: CASSPVGGGYEQFF
v_call: TRBV7-9
d_call: -
clone_size: -
j_call: TRBJ2-1

cdr3_nt: TGTGCCAGCGGCCCGGCGAGGGACACCGGGGAGCTGTTTTTT
cdr3_aa: CASGPARDTGELFF
v_call: TRBV5-5
d_call: -
clone_size: few
j_call: TRBJ2-2

cdr3_nt: TGCAGTGCTAGAATAGCGGGGGCCGTCACAGATACGCAGTATTTT
cdr3_aa: CSARIAGAVTDTQYF
v_call: TRBV20-1
d_call: TRBD2
clone_size: -
j_call: TRBJ2-3

cdr3_nt: TGTGCCAGCAGCTCCACAGCCGGGACAGCCTACGAGCAGTACTTC
cdr3_aa: CASSSTAGTAYEQYF
v_call: TRBV7-8
d_call: TRBD1
clone_size: few
j_call: TRBJ2-7

cdr3_nt: TGCAGCGGACTAGCGGGGGGACACAACAATGAGCAGTTCTTC
cdr3_aa: CSGLAGGHNNEQFF
v_call: TRBV29-1
d_call: TRBD2
clone_size: few
j_call: TRBJ2-1

cdr3_nt: TGTGCCAGCAGTTACTCAACAGGGGGCGGCACAGATACGCAGTATTTT
cdr3_aa: CASSYSTGGGTDTQYF
v_call: TRBV6-5
d_call: TRBD1
clone_size: -
j_call: TRBJ2-3

cdr3_nt: TGTGCCAGCAGCCCCCTCCTCCGGGGGGGTGACACTGAAGCTTTCTTT
cdr3_aa: CASSPLLRGGDTEAFF
v_call: TRBV12-3/TRBV12-4
d_call: -
clone_size: many
j_call: TRBJ1-1

cdr3_nt: TGTGCCAGCAGCTTTCTAGTACCCTACGAGCAGTACTTC
cdr3_aa: CASSFLVPYEQYF
v_call: TRBV7-8
d_call: -
clone_size: few
j_call: TRBJ2-7

cdr3_nt: TGTGCCAGCAGCGTAGCTTCAGCCGCGAGCTCCTACAATGAGCAGTTCTTC
cdr3_aa: CASSVASAASSYNEQFF
v_call: TRBV9
d_call: -
clone_size: once
j_call: TRBJ2-1

cdr3_nt: TGCAGCGTTGAAGGTGCTCCAGGGTACGGAGATACGCAGTATTTT
cdr3_aa: CSVEGAPGYGDTQYF
v_call: TRBV29-1
d_call: -
clone_size: few
j_call: TRBJ2-3

cdr3_nt: TGTGCCAGCGCCACGGGGGTTTTCACAGATACGCAGTATTTT
cdr3_aa: CASATGVFTDTQYF
v_call: TRBV7-3
d_call: -
clone_size: -
j_call: TRBJ2-3

cdr3_nt: TGCAGCGTTCTGGGGGAAGGGGGGGAGCTGTTTTTT
cdr3_aa: CSVLGEGGELFF
v_call: TRBV29-1
d_call: -
clone_size: -
j_call: TRBJ2-2

cdr3_nt: TGCAGTGCTAGAGATGGGACATCCCTCCGGTACGAGCAGTACTTC
cdr3_aa: CSARDGTSLRYEQYF
v_call: TRBV20-1
d_call: -
clone_size: -
j_call: TRBJ2-7

cdr3_nt: TGCAGTGCTGACCGCGCGGGACTAGCGGATAATGAGCAGTTCTTC
cdr3_aa: CSADRAGLADNEQFF
v_call: TRBV20-1
d_call: TRBD2
clone_size: -
j_call: TRBJ2-1

cdr3_nt: TGTGCCAGCAGCTCCCCGACAGCTTCCACGAACACCGGGGAGCTGTTTTTT
cdr3_aa: CASSSPTASTNTGELFF
v_call: TRBV5-6
d_call: -
clone_size: -
j_call: TRBJ2-2

cdr3_nt: TGCAGCGTTGTGCAGGGAACGAACACTGAAGCTTTCTTT
cdr3_aa: CSVVQGTNTEAFF
v_call: TRBV29-1
d_call: -
clone_size: few
j_call: TRBJ1-1

cdr3_nt: TGTGCCAGCAGCCAAGATTGGGGGGAATCCTACAATGAGCAGTTCTTC
cdr3_aa: CASSQDWGESYNEQFF
v_call: TRBV3-1
d_call: -
clone_size: few
j_call: TRBJ2-1

cdr3_nt: TGTGCCTGGAACCCCCTGGGCGGGGAGCTGTTTTTT
cdr3_aa: CAWNPLGGELFF
v_call: TRBV30
d_call: -
clone_size: few
j_call: TRBJ2-2

cdr3_nt: TGTGCCAGTAGTATATCAGCCGCTGGATGGGAGCAGTACTTC
cdr3_aa: CASSISAAGWEQYF
v_call: TRBV19
d_call: -
clone_size: -
j_call: TRBJ2-7

cdr3_nt: TGTGCCAGCAGCCCACGGGGGAGGGCCGGTAACATTCAGTACTTC
cdr3_aa: CASSPRGRAGNIQYF
v_call: TRBV9
d_call: TRBD2
clone_size: few
j_call: TRBJ2-4

cdr3_nt: TGTGCCAGCAGTGAATCGGGGCTGAATACGCAGTATTTT
cdr3_aa: CASSESGLNTQYF
v_call: TRBV6-4
d_call: -
clone_size: -
j_call: TRBJ2-3

cdr3_nt: TGTGCCAGCACCATGGAGCGGGTAACTGAAGCTTTCTTT
cdr3_aa: CASTMERVTEAFF
v_call: TRBV5-5
d_call: -
clone_size: -
j_call: TRBJ1-1

cdr3_nt: TGTGCCAGCAAAGTGGGTAGCACTGAAGCTTTCTTT
cdr3_aa: CASKVGSTEAFF
v_call: TRBV7-9
d_call: -
clone_size: -
j_call: TRBJ1-1

cdr3_nt: TGTGCCAGCAGCTCTAGACAGGGTGTGGACTACGAGCAGTACTTC
cdr3_aa: CASSSRQGVDYEQYF
v_call: TRBV7-9
d_call: TRBD1
clone_size: few
j_call: TRBJ2-7

cdr3_nt: TGTGCCAGCAGTTCAACAGGGATACTTCCCACTGAAGCTTTCTTT
cdr3_aa: CASSSTGILPTEAFF
v_call: TRBV6-5
d_call: -
clone_size: -
j_call: TRBJ1-1

cdr3_nt: TGTGCCAGCGCCTTACTGGGACTCCAAGAGACCCAGTACTTC
cdr3_aa: CASALLGLQETQYF
v_call: TRBV12-3/TRBV12-4
d_call: -
clone_size: -
j_call: TRBJ2-5

cdr3_nt: TGTGCCAGCAGTTACTTTCAGGGAGATACTGAAGCTTTCTTT
cdr3_aa: CASSYFQGDTEAFF
v_call: TRBV6-5
d_call: -
clone_size: few
j_call: TRBJ1-1

cdr3_nt: TGCAGCGCTGTACCGACAGGGGACAACGAGCAGTACTTC
cdr3_aa: CSAVPTGDNEQYF
v_call: TRBV29-1
d_call: TRBD1
clone_size: many
j_call: TRBJ2-7

cdr3_nt: TGTGCCAGCAGTTTCGACAGCCGCTACGAGCAGTACTTC
cdr3_aa: CASSFDSRYEQYF
v_call: TRBV12-3/TRBV12-4
d_call: -
clone_size: few
j_call: TRBJ2-7

cdr3_nt: TGTGCCAGCAGCTTACAGAACCAAGAGACCCAGTACTTC
cdr3_aa: CASSLQNQETQYF
v_call: TRBV7-9
d_call: -
clone_size: -
j_call: TRBJ2-5

cdr3_nt: TGTGCCAGCAGCCCCAGACTAGCGGGGAATGAGCAGTTCTTC
cdr3_aa: CASSPRLAGNEQFF
v_call: TRBV4-2
d_call: TRBD2
clone_size: few
j_call: TRBJ2-1

cdr3_nt: TGTGCCAGCAGCTTAGCAGGGGGCGTTGAGACCCAGTACTTC
cdr3_aa: CASSLAGGVETQYF
v_call: TRBV7-9
d_call: TRBD1
clone_size: few
j_call: TRBJ2-5

cdr3_nt: TGCAGTGCTAGATCTTTAGGGGTGTACGAGCAGTACTTC
cdr3_aa: CSARSLGVYEQYF
v_call: TRBV20-1
d_call: -
clone_size: -
j_call: TRBJ2-7

cdr3_nt: TGTGCCAGCAGTTCAGTAGCGGACCTTTACGAGCAGTACTTC
cdr3_aa: CASSSVADLYEQYF
v_call: TRBV27
d_call: -
clone_size: once
j_call: TRBJ2-7

cdr3_nt: TGTGCCAGCAGTTCTATAGCGGGGGAAGAGACCCAGTACTTC
cdr3_aa: CASSSIAGEETQYF
v_call: TRBV6-5
d_call: TRBD2
clone_size: few
j_call: TRBJ2-5